This T cell receptor (beta chain) originates from a study of OX40 agonist ivuxolimab in advanced cancers. Study background: Aged roughly 23 to 85 with a mean of approximately 60 years, they were almost 85% male. Findings of the study overall: Both blood CD4+ and CD8+ T cells showed clonal growth by week 6 at 0.1 to 3.0 mg/kg. Compared with CD4+, CD8+ T cells on average had more expanded clones.

The protocol was immunoSEQ multiplex PCR, while the TCRdb copy is restricted to in-frame clones and leaves out a portion. The table has roughly 100,000 clones, roughly 84% seen once. Blood draws occurred at baseline, cycle 4 day 1, and cycle 7 day 1. This clone has a single count. No antigen is known for it. Germline values: CDR1 KGHSH, CDR2 LQKENI. The CDR3 is 14 residues long. Trimming removed 1 base from V and 6 bases from J, with 12 bases in between. This specimen was CD4+ or CD8+ T cells sorted from blood, taken in a trial of the OX40 agonist ivuxolimab. V gene TRBV18 combines with J gene TRBJ1-1, with D possibly being TRBD1 (5 bases). The clonotype originates from an adult with an advanced solid tumor such as melanoma, head and neck, liver or kidney cancer. CDR3 nucleotide sequence: TGTGCCAGCTCACCACGAGCGCAAGGGGCTGAAGCTTTCTTT. Its protein is CASSPRAQGAEAFF.